This note documents a single T cell receptor (beta chain) sequence. The sample belongs to a study of T cell changes during pregnancy in multiple sclerosis. Some clones are missing from TCRdb's copy, which holds only in-frame ones; the method was immunoSEQ multiplex PCR. The sample holds tens of thousands of clones, around 91% seen once. This CDR3 spans 15 amino acids. Germline CDR1 and CDR2: SGHVS and FNYEAQ. The V end was cut by 2 bases, the J end by 2 bases, with 11 bases between. Material: CD4+ T cells from peripheral blood mononuclear cells, obtained in the second trimester of pregnancy. This sequence joins TRBV7-6 and TRBJ2-3, with a possible D match to TRBD1 (6 bases). The origin of this receptor is a female donor in good health, enrolled as a control in a pregnancy study. Here the CDR3 DNA reads TGTGCCAGCAGCTTAAGTACAGGGACCACAGATACGCAGTATTTT. Its translation: CASSLSTGTTDTQYF.